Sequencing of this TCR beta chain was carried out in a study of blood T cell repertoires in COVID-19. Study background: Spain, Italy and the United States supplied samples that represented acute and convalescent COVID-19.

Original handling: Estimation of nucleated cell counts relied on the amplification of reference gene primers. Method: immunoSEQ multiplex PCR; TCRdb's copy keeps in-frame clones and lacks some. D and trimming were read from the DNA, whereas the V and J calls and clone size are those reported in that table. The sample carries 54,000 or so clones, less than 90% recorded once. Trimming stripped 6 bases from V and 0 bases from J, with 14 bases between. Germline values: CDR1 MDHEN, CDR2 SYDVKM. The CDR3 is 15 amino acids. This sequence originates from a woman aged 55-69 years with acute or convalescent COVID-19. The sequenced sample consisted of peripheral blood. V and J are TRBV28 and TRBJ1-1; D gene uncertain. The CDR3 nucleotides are TGTGCCAGCAGACGACTCTATATAGTGAACACTGAAGCTTTCTTT. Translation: CASRRLYIVNTEAFF.